This TCR beta chain was identified in a study of blood T cell repertoires in COVID-19. Study context: There were acute and convalescent COVID-19 samples, and they came from the United States, Italy and Spain. Nucleic acid was either cDNA or gDNA, and it came from T cells, B-cell-depleted T cells, or PBMCs.

Authors' data handling: By means of reference gene primer amplification, nucleated cell counts were estimated. Only in-frame clones appear in the TCRdb table, and some are missing; sequencing was by immunoSEQ multiplex PCR. V, J and clone size are taken as reported in that table, and D and trimming were inferred from the DNA itself. This sample has 200,000 to 250,000 clones; around 82% occur once, and the top ten carry over 9.5%. Germline V lookup: CDR1 LNHDA, CDR2 SQIVND (reference sequence). CDR3 size: 13 residues. V lost 3 bases and J 4 bases, leaving 10 bases between the germline ends. The sequenced sample consisted of peripheral blood. The clonotype originates from a woman aged 35 to 49 with acute or convalescent COVID-19. The chain combines TRBV19 with TRBJ2-7; D unresolved. The CDR3 loop reads CASSIAHLYEQYF. The CDR3 bases are TGTGCCAGTAGTATCGCACACCTGTACGAGCAGTACTTC.